Sequencing of this T cell receptor beta chain was carried out in a study of T cell responses to AZD1222 COVID-19 vaccine. The CDR3 is 16 residues long. Germline V CDR1 and CDR2: SGHNT, YYREEE (reference sequence). The ends lost 4 bases at V and 8 bases at J; junction bases unmatched: 12. TCRdb's table, derived via immunoSEQ multiplex PCR, lists solely in-frame clones and lacks some. This sample yields about 140,000 clones, of which roughly 90% are seen a single time; under 2% belongs to the top ten. Sample: peripheral blood, taken on day 0 of AZD1222 vaccination. The chain is built from TRBV5-4 and TRBJ1-4; 9 bases line up with TRBD1. The TCR comes from an adult in good health. The CDR3 nucleotides read TGTGCCAGCAGCCGACTGGGGACAGGGAGCGACGAAAAACTGTTTTTT. Its protein is CASSRLGTGSDEKLFF.